The present T cell receptor (beta chain) was sequenced within a study of shared clonotypes between healthy human individuals. V was pared by 8 bases and J by 0 bases, with 11 bases between. From germline, CDR1 is LNHDA and CDR2 SQIVND (reference sequence). The CDR3 contains 14 residues. Here immunoSEQ multiplex PCR was the method, and the copy in TCRdb shows in-frame clones only, minus some. The sample lists 2 million to 3 million clones; under 95% were seen once. This rearrangement joins TRBV19 to TRBJ1-5; maybe TRBD1 (5 bases). This TCR was recovered from a man between 18 and 29 years old in good health. Some clones in this sample may be carry-over from other donors' samples. Sequencing used naive CD4+ T cells from PBMCs. Subset described: CD45RA+ positively selected. CDR3 sequence (DNA): TGTGCCAGTGCCCGGGGGGGTAGCAATCAGCCCCAGCATTTT. Protein product: CASARGGSNQPQHF.